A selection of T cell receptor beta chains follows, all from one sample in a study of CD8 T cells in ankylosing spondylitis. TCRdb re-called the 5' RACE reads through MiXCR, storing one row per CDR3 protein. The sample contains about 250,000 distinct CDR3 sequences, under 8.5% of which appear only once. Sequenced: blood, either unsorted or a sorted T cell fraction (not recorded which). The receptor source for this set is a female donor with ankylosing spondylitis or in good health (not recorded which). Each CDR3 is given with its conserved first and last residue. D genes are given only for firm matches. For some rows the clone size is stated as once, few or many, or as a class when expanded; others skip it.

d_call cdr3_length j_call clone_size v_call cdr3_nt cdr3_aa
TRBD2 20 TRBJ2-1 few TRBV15 TGTGCCACCAGCGGGGGGGTCGGACTAGCGGGAGGGCAGGCATACGATGAGCAGTTCTTC CATSGGVGLAGGQAYDEQFF
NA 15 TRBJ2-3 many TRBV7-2 TGTGCCAGCAGCTTAGCGGGGGCTAACACAGATACGCAGTATTTT CASSLAGANTDTQYF
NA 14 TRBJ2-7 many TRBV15 TGTGCCACCAGCGAAGGGGCAGGGGGGTACGAGCAGTACTTC CATSEGAGGYEQYF
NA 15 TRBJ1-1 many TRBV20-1 TGCAGTGCCAAGACAGCTAAGACTGGGTTCGCGGTAGCTTTCTTT CSAKTAKTGFAVAFF
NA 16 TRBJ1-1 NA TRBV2 TGTGCCAGCAGCCCTGGGGGTCAGGGAAGAAACACTGAAGCTTTCTTT CASSPGGQGRNTEAFF
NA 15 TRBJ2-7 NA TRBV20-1 TGCAGTGCTAGACAACCTAGCGCCCTTGGAGACGAGCAGTGCTTC CSARQPSALGDEQCF
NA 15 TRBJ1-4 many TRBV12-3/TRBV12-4 TGTGCCAGCAGTTTAACAGACTTGGGTAATGAAAAACTGTTTTTT CASSLTDLGNEKLFF
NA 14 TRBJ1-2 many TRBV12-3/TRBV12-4 TGTGCCAGCAGCCTTCGTGTTCTGAGCTATGGCTACACCTTC CASSLRVLSYGYTF
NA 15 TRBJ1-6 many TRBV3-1 TGTGCCAGCAGCCGAGCTCAGGGGATCGGTTCACCCCTCCACTTT CASSRAQGIGSPLHF
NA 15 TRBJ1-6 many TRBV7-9 TGTGCCAGCAGCTCATCCGGGACAAGTGATTCACCCCTCCACTTT CASSSSGTSDSPLHF
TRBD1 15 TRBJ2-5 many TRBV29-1 TGCAGCGTTGAACCGGGGACAGGGGGAGGAGAGACCCAGTACTTC CSVEPGTGGGETQYF
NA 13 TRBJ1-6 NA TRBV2 TGTGCCAGCACCAGGAACGGTAATTCACCCCTCCACTTT CASTRNGNSPLHF
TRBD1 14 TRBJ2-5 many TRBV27 TGTGCCAGAAACGGGGACAGGGGAGTAGAGACCCAGTACTTC CARNGDRGVETQYF
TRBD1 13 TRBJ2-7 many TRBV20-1 TGCAGTGCGCTACGACAGGGCTCCTACGAGCAGTACTTC CSALRQGSYEQYF
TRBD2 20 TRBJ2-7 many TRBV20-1 TGCAGTGCTATCGGGCAAGATCCCCTGGGACTAGCGGGAGGTTCCTACGAGCAGTACTTC CSAIGQDPLGLAGGSYEQYF
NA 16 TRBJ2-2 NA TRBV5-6 TGTGCCAGCAGCCTTCCCCAGGGCTGGGACACCGGGGCGCTGTTTTTT CASSLPQGWDTGALFF
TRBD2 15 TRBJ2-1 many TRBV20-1 TGCAGTGCCCCGGGGGAGACTAGCGGGACCTATGAGCAGTTCTTC CSAPGETSGTYEQFF
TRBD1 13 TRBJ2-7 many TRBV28 TGTGCCAGCCGGGACAGGGGAAAATACGAGCAGTACTTC CASRDRGKYEQYF
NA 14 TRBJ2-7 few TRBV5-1 TGCGCCAGCAGCTTGTCTTCCCGCTCCTACGAGCAGTACTTC CASSLSSRSYEQYF
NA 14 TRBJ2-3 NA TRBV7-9 TGTGCCAGCAGCTTAGCAGCGGCGGCGGATACGCAGTATTTT CASSLAAAADTQYF
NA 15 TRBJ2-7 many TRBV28 TGTGCCAGCAGTTTTAATCCCATTGGGGGCAGGGAGCAGTACTTC CASSFNPIGGREQYF
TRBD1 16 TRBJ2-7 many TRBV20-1 TGCAGTGCTAGAGGGGGACAGGGAGGGGTATCCTACGAGCAGTACTTC CSARGGQGGVSYEQYF
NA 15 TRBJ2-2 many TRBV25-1 TGTGCCAGCGGATGGACGGGTGCGAACACCGGGGAGCTGTTTTTT CASGWTGANTGELFF
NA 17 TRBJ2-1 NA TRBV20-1 TGCTGTGCTAATTTAAGAGTTGCGGGCTGGAATTACAATGAGCAGTTCTTC CCANLRVAGWNYNEQFF